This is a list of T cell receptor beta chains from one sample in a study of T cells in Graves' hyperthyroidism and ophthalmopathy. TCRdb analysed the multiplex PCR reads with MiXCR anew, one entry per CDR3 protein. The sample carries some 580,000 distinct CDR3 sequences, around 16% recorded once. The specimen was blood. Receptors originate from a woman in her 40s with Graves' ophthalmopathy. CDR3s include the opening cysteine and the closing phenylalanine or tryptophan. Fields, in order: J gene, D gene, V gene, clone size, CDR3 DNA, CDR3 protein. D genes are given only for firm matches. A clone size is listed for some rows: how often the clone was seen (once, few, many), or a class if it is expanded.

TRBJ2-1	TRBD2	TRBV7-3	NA	TGTGCCAGCAACCAACCTAGCGGGGGGTTCAATGAGCAGTTCTTC	CASNQPSGGFNEQFF
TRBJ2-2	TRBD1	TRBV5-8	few	TGTGCCAGCAGCAGAGGACAGGGGGAGGTCGGGGAGCTGTTTTTT	CASSRGQGEVGELFF
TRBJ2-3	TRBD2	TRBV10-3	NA	TGTGCCATCAGTGAGTCTAGCGGGGGAACAGATACGCAGTATTTT	CAISESSGGTDTQYF
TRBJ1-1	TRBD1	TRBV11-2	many	TGTGCCAGCAGCTTAGGGGACAGGATCAAAACGGAAGTTGAAGCTTTCTTT	CASSLGDRIKTEVEAFF
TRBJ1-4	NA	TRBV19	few	TGTGCCAGCCAGGATCCCCGAGCAACTAATGAAAAACTGTTTTTT	CASQDPRATNEKLFF
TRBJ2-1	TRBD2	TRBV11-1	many	TGTGCCAGCAGCCTAGGGCGACTAGCGGGAGATGGGCAGTTCTTC	CASSLGRLAGDGQFF
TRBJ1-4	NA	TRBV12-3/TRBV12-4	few	TGTGCCAGCAGTTCACCCAGGGGCTCTAATGAAAAACTGTTTTTT	CASSSPRGSNEKLFF
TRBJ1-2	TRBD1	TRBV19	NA	TGTGCCAGTAGGCCGCGGACAGGGGTATCCAACTATGGCTACACCTTC	CASRPRTGVSNYGYTF
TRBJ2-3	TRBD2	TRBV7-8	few	TGTGCCAGCAGCTTTGCGGGGGGCCCCGATACGCAGTATTTT	CASSFAGGPDTQYF
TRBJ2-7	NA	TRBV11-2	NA	TGTGCCAGCAGGGGGAACAGTCCTTTTTACGAGCAGTACTTC	CASRGNSPFYEQYF
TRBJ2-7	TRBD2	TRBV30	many	TGTGCCTGGAGGACTACAGCCGGGACTAGCACCTACGAGCAGTACTTC	CAWRTTAGTSTYEQYF
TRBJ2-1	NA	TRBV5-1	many	TGCGCCAGCAGCGGGGGCGGGAGCTCCTACAATGAGCAGTTCTTC	CASSGGGSSYNEQFF
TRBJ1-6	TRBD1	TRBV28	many	TGTGCCAGCAGAAATGACAGGGGAAATAATTCACCCCTCCACTTT	CASRNDRGNNSPLHF
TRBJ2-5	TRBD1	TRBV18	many	TGTGCCAGCTCACCAAGGACAGGGAGGCAAGAGACCCAGTACTTC	CASSPRTGRQETQYF
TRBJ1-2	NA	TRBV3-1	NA	TGTGCCAGCAGCCAAGTAGGAACGCTTAACTATGGCTACACCTTC	CASSQVGTLNYGYTF
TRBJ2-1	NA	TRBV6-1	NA	TGTGCCAGCACAACCCCGTATGAGCAGTCCTTC	CASTTPYEQSF
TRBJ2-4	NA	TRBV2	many	TGTGCCAGCAGAGGCCAGACATCGGACATTCAGTACTTC	CASRGQTSDIQYF
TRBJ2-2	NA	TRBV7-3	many	TGTGCCAGCAGCCCGTCCCGGACCGGGGAGCTGTTTTTT	CASSPSRTGELFF
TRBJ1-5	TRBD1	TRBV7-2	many	TGTGCCAGCAGCTTGACAGGGGCCGGGCCCCAGCATTTT	CASSLTGAGPQHF
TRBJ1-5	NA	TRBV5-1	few	TGCGCCAGCAGTTGGGACTTAAATCAGCCCCAGCATTTT	CASSWDLNQPQHF
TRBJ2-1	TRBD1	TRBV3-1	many	TGTGCCAGCAGCCAAGGAGGGACAGGGGGTTTTGAGCAGTTCTTC	CASSQGGTGGFEQFF
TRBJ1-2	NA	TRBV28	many	TGTGCCAGCAGCCCACCGGCCCTCTTGAGCTACACCTTC	CASSPPALLSYTF
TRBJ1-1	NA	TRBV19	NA	TGTGCCAGTAGTATGCGGCAGTGGAACACTGAAGCTTTCTTT	CASSMRQWNTEAFF
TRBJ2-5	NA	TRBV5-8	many	TGTGCCAGCAGCGCGATCAAAGAGACCCAGTACTTC	CASSAIKETQYF
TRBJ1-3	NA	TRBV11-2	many	TGTGCCAGCAGCTTAGATTCGAGACCCCCTTCTGGAAACACCATATATTTT	CASSLDSRPPSGNTIYF
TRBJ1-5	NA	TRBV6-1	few	TGTGCCAGCAGTGTCCGTCCGAAGATTAGGACACTTAGCAATCAGCCCCAGCATTTT	CASSVRPKIRTLSNQPQHF
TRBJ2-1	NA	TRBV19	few	TGTGCCAGTAGTCAGAGGGGTACAGGTAATTTTTACAATGAGCAGTTCTTC	CASSQRGTGNFYNEQFF
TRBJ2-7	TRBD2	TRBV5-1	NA	TGCGCCAGCAGCCCGGGATTGGCAGCGGGGGCCGGGGAGCAGTACTTC	CASSPGLAAGAGEQYF
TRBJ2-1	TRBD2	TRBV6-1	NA	TGTGCCAGCTCCAGACTAGCGGAGGTTGCGGCATACAATGAGCAGTTCTTC	CASSRLAEVAAYNEQFF
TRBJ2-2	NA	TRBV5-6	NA	TGTGCCAGCAGCTTGGACTCCGCCGGGGAGCTGTTTTTT	CASSLDSAGELFF
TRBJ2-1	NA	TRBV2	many	TGTGCCAGCAGGCCTAATGGACTATCCTACAATGAGCAGTTCTTC	CASRPNGLSYNEQFF
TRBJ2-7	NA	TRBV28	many	TGTGCCAGCAGCCCCCCGGGAGGGGGCGGCTACGAGCAGTACTTC	CASSPPGGGGYEQYF
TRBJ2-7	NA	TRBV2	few	TGTGCCAGCAGTACAGGGACTGGGGAGCAGTACTTC	CASSTGTGEQYF
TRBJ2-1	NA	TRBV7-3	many	TGTGCCAGCAGCAGGGGCCATACCGGGAACAATGAGCAGTTCTTC	CASSRGHTGNNEQFF
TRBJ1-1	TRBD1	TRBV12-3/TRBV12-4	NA	TGTGCCAGCAGTTTATTCAGGGGGGACACTGAAGCTTTCTTT	CASSLFRGDTEAFF
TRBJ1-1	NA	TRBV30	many	TGTGCCTGGAGTGAAGATGGAGTAGTGGAAGCTTTCTTT	CAWSEDGVVEAFF
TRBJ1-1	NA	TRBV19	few	TGTGCCAGTAGTATAAATCTAGACGGTGAAGCTTTCTTT	CASSINLDGEAFF
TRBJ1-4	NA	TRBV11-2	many	TGTGCCAGCAGCTTCCAGAGCTCAACTAATGAAAAACTGTTTTTT	CASSFQSSTNEKLFF
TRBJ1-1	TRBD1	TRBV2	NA	TGTGCCAGCAGCGGGACAGTTAGCACTGAAGCTTTCTTT	CASSGTVSTEAFF
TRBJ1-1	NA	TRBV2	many	TGTGCCAGCAGTGAAGCTTTCGCAGGGATCAATGCTTTCTTT	CASSEAFAGINAFF
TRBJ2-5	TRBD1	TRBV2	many	TGTGCCAGCAGTTCCCGACAGGGGCGGGAGACCCAGTACTTC	CASSSRQGRETQYF
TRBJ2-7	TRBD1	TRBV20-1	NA	TGCAGTGCTGGGGGACAGTACTCCTACGAGCAGTACTTC	CSAGGQYSYEQYF
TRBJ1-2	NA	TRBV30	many	TGTGCCTGGAGTCGCGGTTATGGCTACACCTTC	CAWSRGYGYTF
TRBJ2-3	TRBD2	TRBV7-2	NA	TGTGCCAGCAGCTCCAAGGGACTAGCGGGAGGGCCTAGCACAGATACGCAGTATTTT	CASSSKGLAGGPSTDTQYF
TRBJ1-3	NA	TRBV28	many	TGTGCCAGCAGCCCCGACAGTGCCTCTGGAAACACCATATATTTT	CASSPDSASGNTIYF
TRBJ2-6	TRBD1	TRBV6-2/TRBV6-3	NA	TGTGCCAGCAGTTTGACCGGGACAGGGGCTTGGTCTGGGGCCAACGTCCTGACTTTC	CASSLTGTGAWSGANVLTF
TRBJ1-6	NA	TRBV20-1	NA	TGCAGTGCTAGAGACCATTGGGAATCTGTTAATTCACCCCTCCACTTT	CSARDHWESVNSPLHF
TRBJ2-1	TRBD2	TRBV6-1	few	TGTGCCAGCAGTAGCGGGGGAGCGATCAATGAGCAGTTCTTC	CASSSGGAINEQFF
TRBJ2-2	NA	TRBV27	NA	TGTGCCAGCAGGAGACAGGAAGACACCGGGGAGCTGTTTTTT	CASRRQEDTGELFF
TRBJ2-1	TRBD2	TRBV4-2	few	TGTGCCAGCAGCCGAGGGCGGGGGGGCTTTGATGAGCAGTTCTTC	CASSRGRGGFDEQFF
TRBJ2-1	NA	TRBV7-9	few	TGTGCCAGCAGCTTAGGGGATGGGACGGAAATAGACAATGAGCAGTTCTTC	CASSLGDGTEIDNEQFF
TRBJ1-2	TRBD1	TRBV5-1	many	TGCGCCAGCAGCTTGAGACCCCGGGACAGGGGGATATCTAACTATGGCTACACCTTC	CASSLRPRDRGISNYGYTF
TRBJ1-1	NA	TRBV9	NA	TGTGCCAGCAGCCCAGACGGGACACAGAACACTGAAGCTTTCTTT	CASSPDGTQNTEAFF
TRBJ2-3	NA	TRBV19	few	TGTGCCAGTAGTATAGACCGCTGGCAGGGCAACACAGATACGCAGTATTTT	CASSIDRWQGNTDTQYF
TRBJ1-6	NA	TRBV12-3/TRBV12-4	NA	TGTGCCAGCAGTTTAGCAGGTTTGTCACCCCTCCACTTT	CASSLAGLSPLHF